This TCR beta chain was observed in a study of blood T cell repertoires in COVID-19. Study in general: Spain, Italy and the United States supplied samples that represented acute and convalescent COVID-19.

Those who participated ranged in age from about 18 to 95 years and resided in about two dozen US areas. Participant-given clinical history determined each cohort assignment. Sequenced by immunoSEQ multiplex PCR; TCRdb stores in-frame clones only, minus some. The sample lists 300,000 to 350,000 clones, 80% to 90% occurring once. Germline V gene data show CDR1 as SNHLY and CDR2 as FYNNEI. V shed 6 bases and J shed 0 bases, with 18 bases lying between them. CDR3 length: 16 residues. V gene TRBV2 combines with J gene TRBJ2-7, with D hard to call. This clonotype originated in a middle-aged woman with acute COVID-19. Sequences were obtained from PBMCs or T cells enriched from blood (not recorded which). CDR3 loop: CASRERLRLSSYEQYF. The CDR3 DNA reads TGTGCCAGCAGGGAAAGATTGAGGCTTAGCTCCTACGAGCAGTACTTC.